Shown below are 22 T cell receptor beta chains from a single sample sequenced in a study of blood T cell repertoires in COVID-19. Assay used: immunoSEQ multiplex PCR; TCRdb lists only in-frame clones, some missing. This table holds some 140,000 clones, about 76% found once. Sequencing was carried out using peripheral blood. The receptors come from a woman aged 55-69 years with active or convalescent COVID-19.

This clone was observed a single time. The V gene is TRBV4-1, the J gene TRBJ1-4, with 7 bases that match TRBD1. Germline-derived CDR1 and CDR2 are MGHRA and YSYEKL. This CDR3 spans 16 amino acids. Trimming removed 2 bases from V and 5 bases from J; junction bases left unmatched: 8. The DNA for the CDR3 is TGCGCCAGCAGCCAAACCTGGGACAGCGAAAATGAAAAACTGTTTTTT. Amino acid sequence: CASSQTWDSENEKLFF.

This clone occurred once. The gene calls are TRBV19 and TRBJ1-3; D unresolved. The V end was cut by 2 bases, the J end by 4 bases, with 12 bases between. This CDR3 is 15 amino acids long. The germline V gene has CDR1 LNHDA and CDR2 SQIVND (reference sequence). CDR3 in DNA: TGTGCCAGTAGTATATCCGGGATTGTCGGAAACACCATATATTTT. Protein sequence: CASSISGIVGNTIYF.

This chain joins TRBV4-1 and TRBJ2-2; 8 positions match TRBD2. The germline V gene has CDR1 MGHRA and CDR2 YSYEKL. V dropped 4 bases and J dropped 4; count of bases not matched to a gene: 11. This CDR3 has 17 amino acids. CDR3 in amino acids: CASSRGPAGVRTGELFF. The CDR3 region has the DNA TGCGCCAGCAGCCGCGGGCCAGCGGGGGTACGCACCGGGGAGCTGTTTTTT.

The chain links TRBV28 to TRBJ2-7; 7 bases match TRBD1. This CDR3 has 15 residues. The germline CDR1 and CDR2 sequences are MDHEN and SYDVKM. With 4 bases clipped from V and 4 bases from J, the junction kept 10 bases outside the gene matches. CDR3 nucleotide sequence: TGTGCCAGCAGTTCTCGGACAGGTGTGAGGTACGAGCAGTACGTC. This translates into CASSSRTGVRYEQYV.

The chain has TRBV4-3 and TRBJ2-3, with TRBD2 matching 8 bases. CDR1 and CDR2 (germline): LGHNA, YSLEER. The CDR3 length is 17 residues. After removal of 2 bases from V and 4 bases from J, the junction contained 11 bases not matched to a gene. CDR3 in amino acids: CASSQSPAGGGPDTQYF. For the CDR3, the DNA is TGCGCCAGCAGCCAAAGTCCGGCGGGAGGTGGGCCAGATACGCAGTATTTT.

This chain connects TRBV7-6 to TRBJ2-1; 11 bases fit TRBD2. Trimming at V came to 2 bases and at J to 5 bases, leaving 2 bases not matched to a gene. In germline, CDR1 is SGHVS, CDR2 FNYEAQ. CDR3 length equals 15 residues. The CDR3 region is CASSLSSGGHNEQFF. The CDR3 DNA follows: TGTGCCAGCAGCTTATCTAGCGGGGGGCACAATGAGCAGTTCTTC.

This clone was seen once. The chain is built from TRBV5-1 and TRBJ2-2; 8 nucleotides match TRBD2. The trim removed 6 bases at V and 5 bases at J, leaving 6 bases unmatched. CDR3 length: 14 residues. The germline V gene has CDR1 SGHRS and CDR2 YFSETQ. In DNA form, the CDR3 reads TGCGCCAGCAAGCGGGGGTCGGGGACCGGGGAGCTGTTTTTT. Translation: CASKRGSGTGELFF.

For the CDR3, the DNA is TGTGCCACCAGGGGACAGGGGGCGAACCATCCCTACACCTTC. It encodes CATRGQGANHPYTF. This chain uses TRBV24-1 with TRBJ1-2, with 12 bases identical to TRBD1. From germline, CDR1 is KGHDR and CDR2 SFDVKD. The junction had 9 bases not matched to a gene; V was cut back by 7 bases and J by 10 bases. The CDR3 totals 14 residues.

The chain combines TRBV4-3 with TRBJ2-2; the D gene is possibly TRBD1 (6 bases). The CDR3 totals 19 residues. V was cut by 2 bases and J by 2 bases, with 21 bases left in between. Germline assignment: CDR1 LGHNA and CDR2 YSLEER. Written as DNA, the CDR3 is TGCGCCAGCAGCCAAAGCTGGGGCACCACAGGGATAAACACCGGGGAGCTGTTTTTT. This sequence encodes CASSQSWGTTGINTGELFF.

The chain links TRBV4-1 to TRBJ1-2; TRBD1 matches at 10 bases. The CDR3 has 16 amino acids. Germline CDR1 MGHRA, CDR2 YSYEKL. The J segment lost 6 bases and the V segment lost 3 bases, leaving 10 bases of the junction unmatched. CDR3 nucleotides: TGCGCCAGCAGCCAGACGCCGGGACAGGGGACTGATGGCTACACCTTC. It is translated as CASSQTPGQGTDGYTF.

V usage is TRBV5-1 and J usage is TRBJ2-1; D gene uncertain. The length of the CDR3 is 15 residues. With 0 bases removed from V and 0 bases from J, the gap between germline ends came to 7 bases. Germline CDR1 and CDR2: SGHRS and YFSETQ. Here the CDR3 reads CASSLVESSYNEQFF. In DNA form, the CDR3 reads TGCGCCAGCAGCTTGGTAGAGAGCTCCTACAATGAGCAGTTCTTC.

This clone occurred a few times. The genes are TRBV5-4 and TRBJ2-3; 15 positions match TRBD2. The ends lost 4 bases at V and 7 bases at J; junction bases unmatched: 4. The CDR3 totals 15 residues. In germline, CDR1 is SGHNT, CDR2 YYREEE (reference sequence). This CDR3 is CASSRGTSGGNTQYF. DNA for the CDR3: TGTGCCAGCAGCCGCGGGACTAGCGGGGGGAATACGCAGTATTTT. Full variable domain (rest looked up from reference TRBV5-4 and TRBJ2-3): ETGVTQSPTHLIKTRGQQVTLRCSSQSGHNTVSWYQQALGQGPQFIFQYYREEENGRGNFPPRFSGLQFPNYSSELNVNALELDDSALYLCASSRGTSGGNTQYFGPGTRLTVL.

In the case of this clone: A far larger clone is one base from this, pointing to a likely read error. The chain is built from TRBV7-3 and TRBJ1-1, with D uncertain. The CDR3 totals 13 residues. Deletions cut 3 bases from V and 1 base from J, with 6 bases between. Looked up from germline, CDR1 is SGHTA and CDR2 is FQGTGA. The CDR3 DNA reads TGTGCCAGCAGCTTCTCAGGGAACACTGAAGCTTTCTTT. Its translation is CASSFSGNTEAFF. Combining the CDR3 with reference TRBV7-3 and TRBJ1-1 gives the whole variable domain GAGVSQTPSNKVTEKGKYVELRCDPISGHTALYWYRQSLGQGPEFLIYFQGTGAADDSGLPNDRFFAVRPEGSVSTLKIQRTERGDSAVYLCASSFSGNTEAFFGQGTRLTVV.

As for this clone: Distinct nucleotide sequences in the sample also encode this CDR3. The chain couples TRBV15 to TRBJ2-5, with a weak D call TRBD2 (6 bases). V dropped 3 bases and J dropped 5 bases, with 10 bases sitting between them. Germline V CDR1 and CDR2: LNHNV, YYDKDF (reference sequence). The CDR3 consists of 13 residues. As DNA, the CDR3 is TGTGCCACCAGCAGGGGGGGTGGGGAGACCCAGTACTTC. Translating it yields CATSRGGGETQYF.

In its sample, this clone was seen once. The chain couples TRBV10-3 to TRBJ2-2; TRBD2 agrees at 10 bases. The V segment lost 7 bases and the J segment 0 bases; nucleotides outside the gene matches: 8. The CDR3 consists of 17 residues. Germline CDR1 and CDR2: ENHRY and SYGVKD. CDR3 in DNA: TGTGCCATCACTCGGACTAGCGGCCTGGCGAACACCGGGGAGCTGTTTTTT. Translation: CAITRTSGLANTGELFF.

This chain joins TRBV6-2 or TRBV6-3 and TRBJ2-7; D is possibly TRBD1 (6 bases). This CDR3 region has 12 residues. Trimming took 6 bases from V and 7 from J, leaving 13 bases between them. CDR1 MNHEY and CDR2 SVGEGT come from the germline V gene. CDR3 sequence reads: CASSLTGNEQYF. The CDR3 DNA reads TGTGCCAGCAGCTTAACAGGGAATGAGCAGTACTTC.

The chain recombines TRBV27 with TRBJ2-1, with TRBD2 identical over 11 bases. Germline trimming cut 5 bases from V and 2 bases from J; bases unmatched to any gene: 8. This CDR3 is 17 amino acids long. The germline V gene has CDR1 MNHEY and CDR2 SMNVEV (reference sequence). CDR3 region: CASSLSSGGPPYNEQFF. The CDR3 bases are TGTGCCAGCAGTCTCTCTAGCGGGGGGCCTCCCTACAATGAGCAGTTCTTC.

The table lists this clone with a count of one. J is TRBJ2-5 and V is TRBV5-1, with TRBD2 as a possible D gene (5 bases). Trimming cost V 5 bases and J 5 bases, with 7 bases left between them. Germline CDR1 SGHRS, CDR2 YFSETQ. This CDR3 region has 11 residues. CDR3 nucleotides: TGCGCCAGCAGGCGAGGGGAGACCCAGTACTTC. Its protein product is CASRRGETQYF.

V is TRBV13 and J is TRBJ1-4; unclear D gene. The CDR3 has 12 residues. Trimming pared 2 bases from V and 8 bases from J, leaving 6 bases between. Germline CDR1 is PRHDT and CDR2 is FYEKMQ (reference sequence). DNA of the CDR3: TGTGCCAGCAGCTTAAGGAGGGAAAAACTGTTTTTT. Translated: CASSLRREKLFF.

The chain carries TRBV19 and TRBJ1-2, with a tentative D call TRBD1 (5 bases). Germline lookup yields CDR1 LNHDA and CDR2 SQIVND (reference sequence). The ends were cut back, 7 bases at V and 7 bases at J, with 25 bases in the middle. The CDR3 covers 16 residues. CDR3 sequence (DNA): TGTGCCAGTACCACCCTCGGGACTCAGGGAAACACTGGCTACACCTTC. Amino acids: CASTTLGTQGNTGYTF. The full variable domain, its missing parts supplied by reference TRBV19 and TRBJ1-2, is DGGITQSPKYLFRKEGQNVTLSCEQNLNHDAMYWYRQDPGQGLRLIYYSQIVNDFQKGDIAEGYSVSREKKESFPLTVTSAQKNPTAFYLCASTTLGTQGNTGYTFGSGTRLTVV.

This clone was recorded a few times. The chain employs TRBV5-1 and TRBJ2-3, with D uncertain. Per germline, CDR1 SGHRS and CDR2 YFSETQ. V lost 0 bases and J 0 bases, leaving 5 bases between the germline ends. The CDR3 has 14 residues. The CDR3 loop is CASSLATSTDTQYF. The CDR3 DNA reads TGCGCCAGCAGCTTGGCGACTAGCACAGATACGCAGTATTTT.

The chain uses TRBV19 and TRBJ2-1; TRBD2 aligns across 7 bases. V lost 9 bases and J lost 9; bases outside the gene matches: 8. CDR1 and CDR2 from the germline V gene are LNHDA and SQIVND (reference sequence). This CDR3 is built from 12 residues. The DNA for the CDR3 is TGTGCCAGCAGCCAACTAGCGAGTGAGCAGTTCTTC. Translation: CASSQLASEQFF.